The rows below give T cell receptor beta chains drawn from one sample of a study of cytomegalovirus exposure and HLA in healthy donors. Sequenced by immunoSEQ multiplex PCR; TCRdb stores in-frame clones only, minus some. The sample lists about 180,000 clones, 77% occurring once. Material for sequencing was PBMCs. The receptors were gathered from a woman in her sixties or seventies in good health and CMV-seropositive. CDR3s include the opening cysteine and the closing phenylalanine or tryptophan. Fields, in order: V gene, clone size, J gene, D gene, CDR3 protein, CDR3 DNA. D genes are given only for firm matches. Clone size is shown for a subset of rows, as once, few, many or a class of expanded clone.

TRBV4-1	NA	TRBJ1-6	TRBD1	CASSQEDRGTSPLHF	TGCGCCAGCAGCCAAGAGGACAGGGGGACTTCACCCCTCCACTTT
TRBV15	NA	TRBJ1-1	TRBD1	CATSSLGQGASDTEAFF	TGTGCCACCAGCAGCCTCGGGCAGGGGGCTAGCGACACTGAAGCTTTCTTT
TRBV19	NA	TRBJ1-3	TRBD1	CASSQGTGHSGNTIYF	TGTGCCAGTAGCCAGGGGACAGGGCACTCTGGAAACACCATATATTTT
TRBV30	NA	TRBJ1-6	NA	CAWSVRRGRNSPLHF	TGTGCCTGGAGTGTACGAAGGGGCCGTAATTCACCCCTCCACTTT
TRBV7-8	NA	TRBJ1-4	TRBD1	CASSTYTGDQEKLFF	TGTGCCAGCAGCACCTATACAGGGGATCAGGAAAAACTGTTTTTT
TRBV10-3	NA	TRBJ2-5	TRBD2	CAIRAGGEQETQYF	TGTGCCATCAGGGCGGGGGGAGAGCAAGAGACCCAGTACTTC
TRBV2	NA	TRBJ1-5	NA	CASSYGAENQPQHF	TGTGCCAGCAGTTATGGGGCCGAAAATCAGCCCCAGCATTTT
TRBV7-6	NA	TRBJ2-7	TRBD2	CASSSPSGSSCEQYF	TGTGCCAGCAGCTCGCCTAGCGGGAGTTCCTGCGAGCAGTACTTC
TRBV19	NA	TRBJ1-2	TRBD1	CASSQWVPGQDYGYTF	TGTGCCAGTAGTCAGTGGGTACCGGGACAGGACTATGGCTACACCTTC
TRBV6-1	NA	TRBJ2-5	TRBD1	CASSEVGQGTTQYF	TGTGCCAGCAGTGAAGTAGGACAGGGAACGACCCAGTACTTC
TRBV2	NA	TRBJ2-3	NA	CASRANDDSTQYF	TGTGCCAGCAGGGCTAATGACGACAGTACGCAGTATTTT
TRBV6-4	NA	TRBJ2-7	TRBD1	CASRGRDRGSYEQYF	TGTGCCAGCAGGGGCCGGGACAGGGGCTCCTACGAGCAGTACTTC
TRBV27	NA	TRBJ1-1	NA	CASSFSASELRHTEAFF	TGTGCCAGCAGTTTTTCCGCATCGGAGCTTCGGCACACTGAAGCTTTCTTT
TRBV30	NA	TRBJ1-1	NA	CAWSVGLPTEAFF	TGTGCCTGGAGTGTTGGCCTTCCCACTGAAGCTTTCTTT
TRBV7-9	NA	TRBJ2-1	TRBD2	CASSFVAGGGEQFF	TGTGCCAGCAGCTTCGTAGCGGGAGGTGGTGAGCAGTTCTTC
TRBV2	NA	TRBJ2-7	NA	CASSEDIGGTEEQYF	TGTGCCAGCAGTGAAGATATCGGAGGGACGGAGGAGCAGTACTTC
TRBV28	NA	TRBJ2-1	TRBD2	CASSFVAGGPNEQFF	TGTGCCAGCAGTTTCGTAGCGGGAGGGCCTAATGAGCAGTTCTTC
TRBV5-1	NA	TRBJ1-2	NA	CASSLATTGQSGGYTF	TGCGCCAGCAGCCTTGCCACCACCGGACAGTCGGGTGGCTACACCTTC
TRBV6-4	NA	TRBJ1-4	NA	CATPSTAPVATNEKLFF	TGTGCCACCCCCTCGACAGCCCCCGTTGCAACTAATGAAAAACTGTTTTTT
TRBV4-3	few	TRBJ2-7	NA	CASSQERLYGYEQYF	TGCGCCAGCAGCCAAGAGCGGTTGTACGGCTACGAGCAGTACTTC
TRBV6-6	NA	TRBJ2-1	TRBD1	CALKSGTGSEQFF	TGTGCCCTAAAATCCGGGACAGGAAGTGAGCAGTTCTTC
TRBV7-2	once	TRBJ2-1	TRBD2	CASSSRGGIILNEQFF	TGTGCCAGCAGCTCCCGGGGGGGGATCATACTCAATGAGCAGTTCTTC
TRBV18	NA	TRBJ2-7	TRBD2	CASSPRGGYEQYF	TGTGCCAGCTCACCACGGGGGGGCTACGAGCAGTACTTC
TRBV23-1	NA	TRBJ2-7	TRBD2	CASSRGTLAGFSYEQYF	TGCGCCAGCAGTCGCGGCACCTTAGCGGGATTCTCCTACGAGCAGTACTTC
TRBV7-2	NA	TRBJ1-2	TRBD1	CASSLAQGAQGYTF	TGTGCCAGCAGCTTAGCACAGGGGGCGCAGGGCTACACCTTC
TRBV2	NA	TRBJ1-5	NA	CASSEQRQLNQPQHF	TGTGCCAGCAGCGAGCAGCGACAGCTAAATCAGCCCCAGCATTTT
TRBV6-5	NA	TRBJ2-5	NA	CASSYSRDTTQYF	TGTGCCAGCAGTTACTCTCGGGACACAACCCAGTACTTC
TRBV5-1	NA	TRBJ2-3	NA	CASSLAVTESTDTQYF	TGCGCCAGCAGCTTGGCCGTGACGGAGAGCACAGATACGCAGTATTTT
TRBV6-4	NA	TRBJ2-7	NA	CASSDSEGYEQYF	TGTGCCAGCAGTGACTCGGAGGGCTACGAGCAGTACTTC
TRBV18	NA	TRBJ2-3	TRBD2	CASSPRLATSIDTQYF	TGTGCCAGCTCACCTCGTCTCGCGACTAGCATAGATACGCAGTATTTT
TRBV7-2	NA	TRBJ2-2	TRBD2	CASSFTRGGLNTGELFF	TGTGCCAGCAGCTTTACTCGGGGGGGCCTAAACACCGGGGAGCTGTTTTTT
TRBV10-3	NA	TRBJ1-3	TRBD1	CAISRQGALGNTIYF	TGTGCCATCAGCCGACAGGGGGCGCTTGGAAACACCATATATTTT
TRBV5-1	NA	TRBJ1-4	TRBD1	CASSLGHLPGQGPSTNEKLFF	TGCGCCAGCAGCTTGGGTCACCTTCCGGGACAGGGACCCTCGACTAATGAAAAACTGTTTTTT
TRBV4-2	NA	TRBJ2-7	NA	CASSQDGYEQYF	TGTGCCAGCAGCCAAGACGGCTACGAGCAGTACTTC
TRBV30	NA	TRBJ1-5	NA	CAWRGTLNQPQHF	TGTGCCTGGAGGGGGACACTGAATCAGCCCCAGCATTTT
TRBV30	NA	TRBJ2-3	NA	CAWSGGADTQYF	TGTGCCTGGAGTGGGGGCGCTGATACGCAGTATTTT
TRBV5-1	NA	TRBJ1-6	TRBD1	CASSLGQDRGQGSPLHF	TGCGCCAGCAGCTTGGGGCAGGACAGGGGCCAGGGTTCACCCCTCCACTTT
TRBV2	NA	TRBJ2-6	NA	CASSPNPWASGANVLTF	TGTGCCAGCAGCCCAAACCCTTGGGCCTCTGGGGCCAACGTCCTGACTTTC
TRBV5-8	NA	TRBJ1-1	TRBD1	CASNPGAGGAFF	TGTGCCAGCAACCCCGGGGCAGGGGGAGCTTTCTTT